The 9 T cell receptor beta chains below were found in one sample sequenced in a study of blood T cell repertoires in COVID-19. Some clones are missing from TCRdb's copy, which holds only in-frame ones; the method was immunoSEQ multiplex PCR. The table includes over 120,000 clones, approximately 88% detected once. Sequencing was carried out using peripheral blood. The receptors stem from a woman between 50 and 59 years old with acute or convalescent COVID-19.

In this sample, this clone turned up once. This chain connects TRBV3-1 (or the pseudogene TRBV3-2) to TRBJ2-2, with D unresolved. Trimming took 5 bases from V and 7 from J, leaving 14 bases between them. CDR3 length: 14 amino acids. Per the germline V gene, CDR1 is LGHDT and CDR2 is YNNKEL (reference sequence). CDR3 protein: CASSAPRYNGELFF. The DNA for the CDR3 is TGTGCCAGCAGCGCCCCTAGATATAACGGGGAGCTGTTTTTT.

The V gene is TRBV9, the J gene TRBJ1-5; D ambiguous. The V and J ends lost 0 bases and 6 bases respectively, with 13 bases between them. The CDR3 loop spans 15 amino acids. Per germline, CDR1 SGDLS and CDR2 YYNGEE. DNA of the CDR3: TGTGCCAGCAGCGTAGATGGAAAACTAGGTCAGCCCCAGCATTTT. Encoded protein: CASSVDGKLGQPQHF. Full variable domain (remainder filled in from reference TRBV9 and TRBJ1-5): DSGVTQTPKHLITATGQRVTLRCSPRSGDLSVYWYQQSLDQGLQFLIQYYNGEERAKGNILERFSAQQFPDLHSELNLSSLELGDSALYFCASSVDGKLGQPQHFGDGTRLSIL.

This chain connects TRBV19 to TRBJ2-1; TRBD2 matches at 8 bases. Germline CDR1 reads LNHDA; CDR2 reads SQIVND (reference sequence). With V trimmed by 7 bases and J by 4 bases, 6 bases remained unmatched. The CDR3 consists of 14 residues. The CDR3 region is CASTAREAYNEQFF. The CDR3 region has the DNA TGTGCCAGTACGGCGCGGGAGGCGTACAATGAGCAGTTCTTC.

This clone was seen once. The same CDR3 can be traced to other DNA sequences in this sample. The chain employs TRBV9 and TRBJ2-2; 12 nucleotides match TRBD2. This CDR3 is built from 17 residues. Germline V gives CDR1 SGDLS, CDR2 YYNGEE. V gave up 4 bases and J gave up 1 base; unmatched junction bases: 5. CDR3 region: CASSPGLAGLNTGELFF. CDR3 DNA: TGTGCCAGCAGCCCCGGACTAGCGGGGTTGAACACCGGGGAGCTGTTTTTT.

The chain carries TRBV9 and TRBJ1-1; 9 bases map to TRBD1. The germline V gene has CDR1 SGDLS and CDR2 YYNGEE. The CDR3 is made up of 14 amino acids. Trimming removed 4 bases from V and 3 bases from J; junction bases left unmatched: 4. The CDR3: CASSPRQGDTEAFF. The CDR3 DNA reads TGTGCCAGCAGCCCTCGACAGGGGGACACTGAAGCTTTCTTT.

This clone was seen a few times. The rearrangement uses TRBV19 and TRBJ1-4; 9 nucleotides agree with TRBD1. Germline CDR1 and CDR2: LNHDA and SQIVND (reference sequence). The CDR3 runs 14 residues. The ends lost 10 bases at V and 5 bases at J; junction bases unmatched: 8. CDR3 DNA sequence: TGTGCCACCATTGAGACAGGGGGAAATGAAAAACTGTTTTTT. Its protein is CATIETGGNEKLFF.

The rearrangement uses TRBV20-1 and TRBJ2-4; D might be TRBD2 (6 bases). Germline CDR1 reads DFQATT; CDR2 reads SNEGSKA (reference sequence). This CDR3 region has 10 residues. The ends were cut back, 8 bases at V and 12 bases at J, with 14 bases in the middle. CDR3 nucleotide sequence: TGCAGTTCATGGGGGGATTATCAGTACTTC. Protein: CSSWGDYQYF.

The CDR3 DNA follows: TGTGTCTCAAGAGCCCGGACAGGGGTGGCAGATACGCAGTATTTT. As protein: CVSRARTGVADTQYF. This rearrangement joins TRBV30 to TRBJ2-3, with 9 nucleotides matching TRBD1. CDR1 and CDR2 from the germline V gene are GTSNPN and SVGIG (reference sequence). The CDR3 extends over 15 amino acids.

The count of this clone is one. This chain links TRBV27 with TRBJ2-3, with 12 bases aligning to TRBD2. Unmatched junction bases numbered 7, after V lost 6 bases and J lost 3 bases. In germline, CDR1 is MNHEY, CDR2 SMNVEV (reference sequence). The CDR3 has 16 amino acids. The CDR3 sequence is CASSILGTSGTDTQYF. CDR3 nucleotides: TGTGCCAGCAGCATTCTCGGGACTAGCGGGACAGATACGCAGTATTTT.